These 17 T cell receptor beta chains came from one sample sequenced in a study of tumor and adjacent non-tumor tissue in lung cancer. RNA was extracted from bulk tissue without any cell sorting. More than 3 cm separated this lung sample from the edge of the tumor. Three rounds of nested PCR, following a modified ARM-PCR protocol, produced the TCRbeta library. TCRdb independently ran MiXCR on the multiplex PCR reads; one entry per CDR3 protein. The sample has under 45,000 distinct CDR3 sequences, less than 65% seen once. The specimen sequenced was distant non-tumor lung tissue. The receptors here all came from a man aged 50 or older with non-small cell lung cancer.

As regards this clonotype: This CDR3 fails to terminate in the conserved phenylalanine or tryptophan, so it likely reflects a read error. The rearrangement links TRBV6-5 to TRBJ2-7; D call uncertain. V gave up 8 bases and J gave up 3 bases, with 14 bases separating them. This CDR3 contains 13 residues. Germline values: CDR1 MNHEY, CDR2 SVGAGI. CDR3 protein: CASARQDGYEQYS. CDR3 nucleotides: TGTGCCAGCGCCCGGCAGGATGGCTACGAGCAGTACTCC.

This rearrangement joins TRBV25-1 to TRBJ1-6; possibly TRBD1 for D (5 bases). V was cut by 6 bases and J by 9 bases, with 12 bases left in between. Germline V CDR1 and CDR2: MGHDK, SYGVNS. The CDR3 loop spans 13 amino acids. This CDR3 is CASRGPMGSPLHF. The DNA of the CDR3 is TGTGCCAGCAGGGGGCCGATGGGTTCACCCCTCCACTTT.

A word on this clonotype: One end of the junction does not line up with germline, which may come from a read error. This sequence joins TRBV5-4 and TRBJ1-6, with 7 bases aligning to TRBD1. This CDR3 comprises 15 residues. Germline values: CDR1 SGHNT, CDR2 YYREEE (reference sequence). CDR3 bases: TGTACCAGCAGCATGCAGGGTCAGGGGGGATCACCCCTCCACTTT. Translation: CTSSMQGQGGSPLHF. Combining the CDR3 with reference TRBV5-4 and TRBJ1-6 gives the whole variable domain ETGVTQSPTHLIKTRGQQVTLRCSSQSGHNTVSWYQQALGQGPQFIFQYYREEENGRGNFPPRFSGLQFPNYSSELNVNALELDDSALYLCTSSMQGQGGSPLHFGNGTRLTVT.

To note about this clonotype: At one boundary the junction diverges from the germline segment, which might be a read error. The CDR3 coding sequence is TGCAGTTCCCTGGGCGGGTTGGTATACAAGCAGCACTTC. It codes for CSSLGGLVYKQHF. J is TRBJ2-7 and V is TRBV20-1, with TRBD2 as a possible D gene (5 bases). Germline CDR1 and CDR2: DFQATT and SNEGSKA (reference sequence). The CDR3 contains 13 residues.

On this clonotype: The conserved closing phenylalanine or tryptophan is absent in this CDR3, likely reflecting a read error. Because the CDR3's place on the DNA is in doubt, the DNA is left out and the CDR3 is given as listed by TCRdb. The chain recombines TRBV11-1 with TRBJ1-1; TRBD1, the table's D call, lacks a check against the DNA. 13 amino acids form the CDR3, both terminal residues included. The germline gives CDR1 SGHAT, CDR2 FQDESV (reference sequence). This CDR3 reads CASSPGTGDGAVI.

In this sample, this clonotype turned up a few times. The chain combines TRBV2 with TRBJ2-5, with TRBD1 matching 8 bases. Looked up from germline, CDR1 is SNHLY and CDR2 is FYNNEI. Trimming at V came to 4 bases and at J to 4 bases, leaving 5 bases not matched to a gene. The CDR3 runs 14 residues. The CDR3 region has the DNA TGTGCCAGCAGTGGGACAGGGTCGGGAGAGACCCAGTACTTC. This gives the protein CASSGTGSGETQYF.

This clonotype was recorded only once. The CDR3 DNA reads as TGCAGTGCTAGCGGGAGGGCCCGGGAGACCCAGTACTTC. This sequence encodes CSASGRARETQYF. The chain recombines TRBV20-1 with TRBJ2-5; TRBD2 agrees at 8 bases. The germline V gene has CDR1 DFQATT and CDR2 SNEGSKA (reference sequence). The CDR3 spans 13 residues. The V gene end was trimmed by 3 bases and the J gene end by 5 bases; junction bases not matched to a gene: 5.

On this clonotype: The junction differs from germline at one of its ends, possibly a read error. The J gene is TRBJ2-3, the V gene TRBV29-1; D assignment may be TRBD1 or TRBD2 (6 bases each). Germline CDR1 SQVTM, CDR2 ANQGSEA. This CDR3 has 12 amino acids. The CDR3 region is CSIYRGADAQYF. As DNA, the CDR3 is TGCAGCATATATAGGGGGGCAGATGCGCAGTATTTT.

As concerns this clonotype: This may come from a read error, since a much larger clone is one base off. V and J are TRBV6-5 and TRBJ2-7, with TRBD2 as a possible D gene (5 bases). The CDR3 covers 15 residues. CDR1 and CDR2 (germline): MNHEY, SVGAGI. The CDR3 coding sequence is TGTGCCAACAGTTACTCCTGGACTGCCTCCTACGAGCAGTACTTC. It yields the protein CANSYSWTASYEQYF.

V is TRBV20-1 and J is TRBJ2-4, with D perhaps TRBD2 (5 bases). The CDR3 has 14 residues. V was pared by 6 bases and J by 1 base, with 13 bases between. Germline V lookup: CDR1 DFQATT, CDR2 SNEGSKA (reference sequence). The CDR3 spells CSAIYRGAKNIQYF. CDR3 coding DNA: TGCAGTGCAATCTATCGAGGGGCCAAAAACATTCAGTACTTC.

The V and J genes are TRBV29-1 and TRBJ2-3; D ambiguous. V was trimmed by 8 bases and J by 6 bases, leaving 18 bases between them. Germline loops: CDR1 SQVTM, CDR2 ANQGSEA. The CDR3 spans 13 residues. The CDR3 here is CSLAGSKKDTQYF. The CDR3 DNA sequence: TGCAGCCTTGCAGGCTCCAAGAAGGATACGCAGTATTTT.

The chain recombines TRBV11-2 with TRBJ1-4; possible D gene TRBD1, 6 bases. The CDR3 is made up of 18 amino acids. Germline values: CDR1 SGHAT, CDR2 FQNNGV. Between the trimmed V and J ends, which lost 6 bases and 4 bases, there was a span of 24 bases. CDR3 bases: TGTGCCAGCAGTCAATCCGTTTGGAAACAGGGACTTAATGAAAAACTGTTTTTT. This sequence encodes CASSQSVWKQGLNEKLFF.

As for this clonotype: At one boundary the junction diverges from the germline segment, which might be a read error. This chain links TRBV12-3 or TRBV12-4 with TRBJ1-5, with D uncertain. The CDR3 is 13 residues long. CDR3 nucleotides: TGTGCCAGCATGCTATCCTTGAATCAGTCCCAGCATTTT. It is translated as CASMLSLNQSQHF.

This clonotype was seen at least ten times. This chain uses TRBV18 with TRBJ1-6, with D possibly matching TRBD1 (5 bases). Trimming took off 0 bases at V and 6 bases at J, with 12 bases between the two ends. The CDR3 sequence is 16 residues long. Looked up from germline, CDR1 is KGHSH and CDR2 is LQKENI. In DNA, the CDR3 is TGTGCCAGCTCACCACCTTCGAAGGGGAGTAATTCACCCCTCCACTTT. As protein: CASSPPSKGSNSPLHF. The full variable domain, rest sourced from reference TRBV18 and TRBJ1-6, is NAGVMQNPRHLVRRRGQEARLRCSPMKGHSHVYWYRQLPEEGLKFMVYLQKENIIDESGMPKERFSAEFPKEGPSILRIQQVVRGDSAAYFCASSPPSKGSNSPLHFGNGTRLTVT.

V gene TRBV2 combines with J gene TRBJ2-2; 9 nucleotides line up with TRBD2. CDR1 and CDR2 from the germline V gene are SNHLY and FYNNEI. This CDR3 has 16 residues. V was clipped by 5 bases and J by 6 bases; unmatched bases: 10. The CDR3 protein is CASSFRRGGQAGELFF. CDR3 DNA sequence: TGTGCCAGCAGTTTCCGGCGGGGGGGCCAGGCCGGGGAGCTGTTTTTT.

On this clonotype: This may come from a read error, since a much larger clone is one base off. The gene calls are TRBV7-9 and TRBJ2-3; 7 bases align to TRBD1. Germline CDR1 reads SEHNR; CDR2 reads FQNEAQ (reference sequence). The CDR3 runs 14 residues. The CDR3 loop reads CASAPGQVTDTQFF. DNA of the CDR3: TGTGCCAGCGCCCCCGGACAGGTCACAGATACGCAGTTTTTT. Full variable domain (outside the CDR3, taken from reference TRBV7-9 and TRBJ2-3): DTGVSQNPRHKITKRGQNVTFRCDPISEHNRLYWYRQTLGQGPEFLTYFQNEAQLEKSRLLSDRFSAERPKGSFSTLEIQRTEQGDSAMYLCASAPGQVTDTQFFGPGTRLTVL.

There are many counts of this clonotype. The V gene is TRBV10-3, the J gene TRBJ2-7; TRBD1 aligns across 8 bases. V lost 6 bases, J lost 2 bases, and 3 bases stayed unmatched. Germline loops: CDR1 ENHRY, CDR2 SYGVKD. CDR3 length: 13 amino acids. The CDR3 is CAIRGQGPYEQYF. The CDR3 nucleotides read TGTGCCATCAGAGGACAGGGCCCCTACGAGCAGTACTTC.